Below, one T cell receptor (beta chain) is given with its context. The source of the sample is a study of CD8 T cells in Susac syndrome. When the RNA was reverse transcribed, random hexamers were used with an input of about 0.45 to 1 ug. Each CDR3 protein gets one entry after TCRdb re-called the immunoSEQ multiplex PCR reads with MiXCR. The table lists 200,000 or so distinct CDR3 sequences, around 90% of them singletons. CDR3 size: 16 residues. Germline CDR1 reads GTSNPN; CDR2 reads SVGIG (reference sequence). V dropped 6 bases and J dropped 0; count of bases not matched to a gene: 4. The chain couples TRBV30 to TRBJ2-2; 13 bases are shared with TRBD2. The receptor comes from a human donor with multiple sclerosis. Sequenced: CD8+ T cells from PBMCs. Here the CDR3 reads CACPGLAGTNTGELFF. CDR3 nucleotide sequence: TGTGCCTGCCCGGGACTAGCGGGAACGAACACCGGGGAGCTGTTTTTT.